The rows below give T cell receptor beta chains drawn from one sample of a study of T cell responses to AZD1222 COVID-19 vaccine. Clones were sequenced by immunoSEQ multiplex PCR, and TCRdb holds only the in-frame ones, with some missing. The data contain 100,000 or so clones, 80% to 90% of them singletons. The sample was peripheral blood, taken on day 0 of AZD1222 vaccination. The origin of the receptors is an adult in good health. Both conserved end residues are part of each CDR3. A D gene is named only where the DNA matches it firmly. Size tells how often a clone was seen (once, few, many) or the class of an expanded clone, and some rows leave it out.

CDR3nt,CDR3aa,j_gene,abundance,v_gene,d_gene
TGTGCCAGCAGTCCCATCGGGACAGGGGGTGGTACGCAGTATTTT,CASSPIGTGGGTQYF,TRBJ2-3,.,TRBV28,TRBD1
TGTGCCAGCCGTCAGACTAGTGTGCAGTTCTTC,CASRQTSVQFF,TRBJ2-1,.,TRBV2,.
TGTGCCAGCAGCTTGGGGGGCATGAACACTGAAGCTTTCTTT,CASSLGGMNTEAFF,TRBJ1-1,.,TRBV5-4,.
TGCGCCAGTGTTTCTTTGTACAGTTCCTACGAGCAGTACTTC,CASVSLYSSYEQYF,TRBJ2-7,.,TRBV23-1,.
TGTGCCAGCAGCACCAGCGGGAAGAACACCGGGGAGCTGTTTTTT,CASSTSGKNTGELFF,TRBJ2-2,.,TRBV6-6,TRBD2
TGTGCCAGCAGCCAAGTCGGACAGGGGGCAGGTAGAGGAGAGACCCAGTACTTC,CASSQVGQGAGRGETQYF,TRBJ2-5,.,TRBV14,TRBD1
TGTGCCAGCAGCTTAGATGGGACAGTCTATGGCTACACCTTC,CASSLDGTVYGYTF,TRBJ1-2,few,TRBV7-9,TRBD1
TGCGCCAGCAGCCTGGACAGGGGTGAGCAGTACTTC,CASSLDRGEQYF,TRBJ2-7,.,TRBV5-1,TRBD1
TGTGCCAGCTCACCTAGGACAGATGAGGCCCAGTACTTC,CASSPRTDEAQYF,TRBJ2-5,once,TRBV18,.
TGTGCCAGTGGGGGTAGCGGGGCTACAGATACGCAGTATTTT,CASGGSGATDTQYF,TRBJ2-3,.,TRBV6-5,TRBD2
TGTGCCAGCAGCCAAGGTTTGGGCGGCTACTCCTACGAGCAGTACTTC,CASSQGLGGYSYEQYF,TRBJ2-7,.,TRBV3-1/TRBV3-2,.
TGTGCCAGCAGCTTTACAGGGGATGGCAATCAGCCCCAGCATTTT,CASSFTGDGNQPQHF,TRBJ1-5,.,TRBV7-2,TRBD1
TGCAGCGTTGAGAGGCGGGAGGGAGTCTACGAGCAGTACTTC,CSVERREGVYEQYF,TRBJ2-7,.,TRBV29-1,TRBD2
TGTGCCAGTAGTATAGATCTACGACAGGCGACGCAGTATTTT,CASSIDLRQATQYF,TRBJ2-3,.,TRBV19,.
TGTGCCAGCAGCCCGACTGTTTCCCTAGCCAAAAACATTCAGTACTTC,CASSPTVSLAKNIQYF,TRBJ2-4,.,TRBV7-8,.
TGTGCCAGCAGCTTAGGGGTTGGGGGTGAGCAGTTCTTC,CASSLGVGGEQFF,TRBJ2-1,.,TRBV7-2,.
TGCAGTTTGGCATACAATGAGCAGTTCTTC,CSLAYNEQFF,TRBJ2-1,once,TRBV20-1,.
TGTGCCAGCAGTGACTTGGAGACCCAGTACTTC,CASSDLETQYF,TRBJ2-5,.,TRBV2,.
TGCGCCAGCAGCCATGAAATACCGAGCTCTGGAAACACCATATATTTT,CASSHEIPSSGNTIYF,TRBJ1-3,.,TRBV4-3,.
TGTGCCTGGAGAGGGTCCCACGAGCAGTACTTC,CAWRGSHEQYF,TRBJ2-7,.,TRBV30,.
TGTGCCAGCAGCTTTTATATCGTTGATACGCAGTATTTT,CASSFYIVDTQYF,TRBJ2-3,.,TRBV5-4,.
TGTGCCAGCAGCCCGGGCCCCTTGGTGGCTTTCTTT,CASSPGPLVAFF,TRBJ1-1,.,TRBV6-5,.
TGTGCCAGCACCCTCGAGGGAGGGCCATACGAGCAGTACTTC,CASTLEGGPYEQYF,TRBJ2-7,.,TRBV2,TRBD2
TGTGCCAGTAGTCCGGGGCCCTCAGGGGCCCAAAACATTCAGTACTTC,CASSPGPSGAQNIQYF,TRBJ2-4,.,TRBV19,.
TGTGCCAGCAGCTTAACACACTTGAACACTGAAGCTTTCTTT,CASSLTHLNTEAFF,TRBJ1-1,.,TRBV5-8,.
TGTGCCAGCAGCTTAATTTCCAGTATGGGGTATGGCTACACCTTC,CASSLISSMGYGYTF,TRBJ1-2,once,TRBV5-4,.
TGTGCCAGCAGTTACAACGGACTAGCGGGAGGGCTGGGAGATACGCAGTATTTT,CASSYNGLAGGLGDTQYF,TRBJ2-3,.,TRBV6-2/TRBV6-3,TRBD2
TGTGCCAGCAGCCCGGTCCTGGGACAGGGAAAGGGGAGCTCCTACAATGAGCAGTTCTTC,CASSPVLGQGKGSSYNEQFF,TRBJ2-1,.,TRBV28,TRBD1
TGTGCCAGCAGGCCAAACGGACCGAACTATGGCTACACCTTC,CASRPNGPNYGYTF,TRBJ1-2,.,TRBV28,.
TGTGCCAGCACCCCCAAACGGGCCAGGAACACCGGGGAGCTGTTTTTT,CASTPKRARNTGELFF,TRBJ2-2,.,TRBV6-2/TRBV6-3,.
TGTGCCAGCAGCCCCGCCCTTTTGACTAGCGGGAGCAATGAGCAGTTCTTC,CASSPALLTSGSNEQFF,TRBJ2-1,once,TRBV28,TRBD2
TGTGCCACCAGCCCCCCAAGAGGGGACAATTCACCCCTCCACTTT,CATSPPRGDNSPLHF,TRBJ1-6,.,TRBV15,.
TGTGCCAGCAGCTTGGAAGGAAACACCATATATTTT,CASSLEGNTIYF,TRBJ1-3,.,TRBV7-8,.
TGTGCCAGCAGTGGACCCCTCTTAGCGGGAGGCACAGATACGCAGTATTTT,CASSGPLLAGGTDTQYF,TRBJ2-3,.,TRBV2,TRBD2
TGTGCCAGCAGCTCGACTAGCGGGAGGGTTGAGACCCAGTACTTC,CASSSTSGRVETQYF,TRBJ2-5,.,TRBV7-2,TRBD2
TGTGCCAGCTCACCACCAACTAGACAAACAAATAATGAGCAGTTCTTC,CASSPPTRQTNNEQFF,TRBJ2-1,.,TRBV18,.
TGTGCCAGCAGCTTGGGAAAGGGGGTTGTGAACACTGAAGCTTTCTTT,CASSLGKGVVNTEAFF,TRBJ1-1,.,TRBV5-4,.
TGCAGCGCGAACCTTAGGGACAGGGAAGCTTTCTTT,CSANLRDREAFF,TRBJ1-1,.,TRBV29-1,TRBD1
TGTGCCAGCAGCCCCGGACTTAATCAGCCCCAGCATTTT,CASSPGLNQPQHF,TRBJ1-5,.,TRBV14,.
TGTGCCAGCTCCCTACAGGGGGAGCCTAATGAAAAACTGTTTTTT,CASSLQGEPNEKLFF,TRBJ1-4,.,TRBV18,TRBD1
TGTGCCAGCAGCCAAGAGGGCAGGGTTGACGGTGATCAGCCCCAGCATTTT,CASSQEGRVDGDQPQHF,TRBJ1-5,.,TRBV4-2,.
TGTGCCAGCAGCCAGTCAGCCTATGGCTACACCTTC,CASSQSAYGYTF,TRBJ1-2,.,TRBV14,.
TGTGCCAGCAGCTCCGGACAGAACTCCTACAATGAGCAGTTCTTC,CASSSGQNSYNEQFF,TRBJ2-1,.,TRBV7-3,.
TGTGCCACTAACCAGGGAAGAGAAGAAAAACTGTTTTTT,CATNQGREEKLFF,TRBJ1-4,.,TRBV10-3,.
TGTGCCAGCCAACGGACAGCGGGAGTAGTAGAAACGCAGTATTTT,CASQRTAGVVETQYF,TRBJ2-3,.,TRBV4-2,TRBD2
TGCGCCAGCAGTGAAGGTGGGGGCTACGAGCAGTACTTC,CASSEGGGYEQYF,TRBJ2-7,.,TRBV4-1,.
TGTGCCTCACCGAAGGACAGGCGGGACACCGGGGAGCTGTTTTTT,CASPKDRRDTGELFF,TRBJ2-2,.,TRBV30,TRBD1
TGTGCCAGCAGCTTAGCGGGAGGGACCACAGATACGCAGTATTTT,CASSLAGGTTDTQYF,TRBJ2-3,.,TRBV11-2,TRBD2
TGTGCCAGTAGACTGACTAGCGGGAAGGCCTACAATGAGCAGTTCTTC,CASRLTSGKAYNEQFF,TRBJ2-1,once,TRBV19,TRBD2
TGTGCCAGCAGCCGCGCCCGGGACACGAACAATCAGCCCCAGCATTTT,CASSRARDTNNQPQHF,TRBJ1-5,.,TRBV28,.
TGCAGTGCTAGTGAAGAGACCCAGTACTTC,CSASEETQYF,TRBJ2-5,.,TRBV20-1,.
TGTGCCAGCAGCCAAGGGGTCCCGGAAGCTTTCTTT,CASSQGVPEAFF,TRBJ1-1,.,TRBV21-1,.
TGTGCCAGCAGTTCCTTGACAGGGGGCGACTATGGCTACACCTTC,CASSSLTGGDYGYTF,TRBJ1-2,few,TRBV27,TRBD1
TGTGCCAGCTCAGGCGGGGGAGAAAACACCATATATTTT,CASSGGGENTIYF,TRBJ1-3,.,TRBV6-4,.
TGTGCCAGCAGCTTAGGTGCAATCTCCTACGAGCAGTACTTC,CASSLGAISYEQYF,TRBJ2-7,once,TRBV7-9,.
TGTGCCAGCAGCTTAAGGTGGCGCGGGGATACGCAGTATTTT,CASSLRWRGDTQYF,TRBJ2-3,.,TRBV11-2,.
TGCGCCAGCAACCCGGGACAGGGGTCGTGGACTGAAGCTTTCTTT,CASNPGQGSWTEAFF,TRBJ1-1,.,TRBV5-1,TRBD1